Following are 28 T cell receptor beta chains from one sample sequenced in a study of cytomegalovirus exposure and HLA in healthy donors. In the PCR, 60 Vbeta and 13 Jbeta primers were used. Some clones are missing from TCRdb's copy, which holds only in-frame ones; the method was immunoSEQ multiplex PCR. This sample has 150,000 to 200,000 clones, with around 79% found just once. The material sequenced was PBMCs. The receptors were gathered from a woman aged 25 to 45 in good health and CMV-seropositive.

The rearrangement links TRBV25-1 to TRBJ1-1; D is perhaps TRBD1 (5 bases). The V end was cut by 1 base, the J end by 1 base, with 13 bases between. The CDR3 length is 16 residues. The germline V gene has CDR1 MGHDK and CDR2 SYGVNS. As DNA, the CDR3 is TGTGCCAGCAGTGAATTCCTGGGGGGAAGGAACACTGAAGCTTTCTTT. This codes for CASSEFLGGRNTEAFF.

This rearrangement joins TRBV6-1 to TRBJ2-2; 9 bases agree with TRBD1. The CDR3 has 14 residues. From germline, CDR1 is MNHNS and CDR2 SASEGT. J was trimmed by 7 bases and V by 7 bases; bases with no gene match: 7. The CDR3: CASIRDRDIGELFF. The CDR3 nucleotides read TGTGCCAGCATTAGGGACAGGGATATCGGGGAGCTGTTTTTT.

The rearrangement uses TRBV6-1 and TRBJ2-5; D perhaps matches TRBD2 (5 bases). Trimming removed 0 bases from V and 2 bases from J, with 10 bases in between. The CDR3 runs to 15 residues. CDR1 MNHNS and CDR2 SASEGT come from the germline V gene. The CDR3 DNA is TGTGCCAGCAGTGAAGCCATCGGAGGACAAGAGACCCAGTACTTC. This sequence encodes CASSEAIGGQETQYF.

The V call is TRBV29-1, the J call TRBJ2-4; 10 bases align to TRBD1. Losses at the gene ends were 8 bases for V and 0 bases for J; bases not matched to a gene: 13. The CDR3 runs 17 residues. In germline, CDR1 is SQVTM, CDR2 ANQGSEA. In nucleotides, the CDR3 is TGCAGCCCCCCCGGGACAGGGGCTACTCTAGCCAAAAACATTCAGTACTTC. This codes for CSPPGTGATLAKNIQYF.

On this clone itself: The identical CDR3 is also encoded by other nucleotide sequences in the sample. This rearrangement joins TRBV18 to TRBJ1-1; no definite D call. The germline V and J ends were trimmed by 3 bases and 3 bases, with 8 bases remaining between them. The CDR3 sequence is 13 residues long. CDR1 KGHSH and CDR2 LQKENI come from the germline V gene. The CDR3 DNA follows: TGTGCCAGCTCACCTGGCACAGACACTGAAGCTTTCTTT. Translating it yields CASSPGTDTEAFF.

This chain joins TRBV10-1 and TRBJ1-4, with 11 positions matching TRBD1. Germline values: CDR1 WNHNN, CDR2 SYGVQD (reference sequence). There are 16 residues in the CDR3. Trimming cost V 7 bases and J 7 bases; bases outside gene matches: 11. CDR3 protein: CASTQKGGQGGEKLFF. For the CDR3, the DNA is TGCGCCAGCACTCAGAAGGGGGGACAGGGGGGTGAAAAACTGTTTTTT.

J is TRBJ2-1 and V is TRBV7-8; possible D gene TRBD2, 6 bases. The V end was cut by 5 bases, the J end by 4 bases, with 15 bases between. Germline-derived CDR1 and CDR2 are SGHVS and FQNEAQ. This CDR3 is 15 amino acids long. The CDR3 sequence is CASSLEGVGYNEQFF. The DNA of the CDR3 is TGTGCCAGCAGCCTGGAGGGAGTGGGTTACAATGAGCAGTTCTTC.

V and J are TRBV7-7 and TRBJ2-3; TRBD2 aligns across 9 bases. V trimming: 6 bases; J trimming: 3 bases; junction bases outside the gene matches: 7. The CDR3 covers 15 residues. The germline CDR1 and CDR2 sequences are SSHAT and FNYEAQ (reference sequence). The CDR3 DNA reads as TGTGCCAGCAGTCACGGACTAGCGAGAACAGATACGCAGTATTTT. Amino acids: CASSHGLARTDTQYF.

J is TRBJ2-1 and V is TRBV7-9; 11 positions match TRBD2. The germline gives CDR1 SEHNR, CDR2 FQNEAQ (reference sequence). After removal of 5 bases from V and 8 bases from J, the junction contained 11 bases not matched to a gene. CDR3 size: 16 residues. CDR3 nucleotide sequence: TGTGCCAGCAGCCCCCTAGCGGGAGGTAGTATGGATGAGCAGTTCTTC. This encodes CASSPLAGGSMDEQFF.

The rearrangement links TRBV4-1 to TRBJ2-1, with no clear D. V lost 4 bases and J 9 bases, leaving 13 bases between the germline ends. Germline V gene sequence: CDR1 MGHRA, CDR2 YSYEKL. The CDR3 has 13 amino acids. The CDR3 protein is CASSPRSSSEQFF. The CDR3 bases are TGCGCCAGCAGCCCGCGTAGCTCTAGTGAGCAGTTCTTC.

This clone appeared a few times. The genes are TRBV27 and TRBJ2-3, with D perhaps TRBD2 (5 bases). The CDR3 is 17 amino acids. Looked up from germline, CDR1 is MNHEY and CDR2 is SMNVEV (reference sequence). The V end was cut by 2 bases, the J end by 0 bases, with 15 bases between. CDR3 loop: CASSLLAERASTDTQYF. CDR3 bases: TGTGCCAGCAGTTTACTAGCAGAACGTGCTAGCACAGATACGCAGTATTTT.

The chain combines TRBV4-1 with TRBJ2-7, with D possibly being TRBD2 (6 bases). Germline V lookup: CDR1 MGHRA, CDR2 YSYEKL. The length of the CDR3 is 15 residues. The V end lost 1 base, the J end lost 2 bases, and 12 bases lay between the germline ends. As DNA, the CDR3 is TGCGCCAGCAGCCAAGGGGATGGAGGGACCTACGAGCAGTACTTC. Amino acids: CASSQGDGGTYEQYF.

The CDR3 region has the DNA TGTGCCAGCAGTCCACCGGCAGGGGCCGGGGAGCTGTTTTTT. This codes for CASSPPAGAGELFF. The chain recombines TRBV2 with TRBJ2-2; D is possibly TRBD1 (6 bases). Trimming pared 5 bases from V and 6 bases from J, leaving 13 bases between. This CDR3 contains 14 residues. The V gene's germline CDR1 is SNHLY and CDR2 FYNNEI.

The chain carries TRBV15 and TRBJ2-3; D possibly corresponds to TRBD1 (6 bases). Trimming removed 0 bases at V and 1 base at J, with 17 bases between. This CDR3 has 18 amino acids. Germline CDR1 LNHNV, CDR2 YYDKDF (reference sequence). The CDR3 reads CATSRDRQGTRGTDTQYF. The CDR3 DNA reads TGTGCCACCAGCAGAGATCGGCAGGGGACCAGAGGCACAGATACGCAGTATTTT. Full variable domain (rest looked up from reference TRBV15 and TRBJ2-3): DAMVIQNPRYQVTQFGKPVTLSCSQTLNHNVMYWYQQKSSQAPKLLFHYYDKDFNNEADTPDNFQSRRPNTSFCFLDIRSPGLGDTAMYLCATSRDRQGTRGTDTQYFGPGTRLTVL.

The V call is TRBV9, the J call TRBJ1-2; 8 nucleotides match TRBD1. The CDR3 runs 15 residues. Germline loops: CDR1 SGDLS, CDR2 YYNGEE. J gave up 7 bases and V 1 base, and 9 bases lay outside the gene matches. CDR3 sequence (DNA): TGTGCCAGCAGCGTAAATATCCAGGGGGCGCTTGGCTACACCTTC. Its protein product is CASSVNIQGALGYTF.

This rearrangement joins TRBV2 to TRBJ1-2; 8 bases line up with TRBD1. Germline trimming cut 8 bases from V and 4 bases from J; bases unmatched to any gene: 9. Germline CDR1 and CDR2: SNHLY and FYNNEI. CDR3 length: 14 amino acids. The CDR3: CASGTGTGAYGYTF. CDR3 nucleotide sequence: TGTGCCAGCGGAACCGGGACAGGAGCCTATGGCTACACCTTC.

The chain links TRBV5-1 to TRBJ2-1; TRBD2 matches 9 bases. The CDR3 contains 15 residues. The V segment lost 3 bases and the J segment 4 bases; nucleotides outside the gene matches: 5. Per germline, CDR1 SGHRS and CDR2 YFSETQ. CDR3 DNA: TGCGCCAGCAGCTCATTAGCGGGAGCTTACAATGAGCAGTTCTTC. It translates to CASSSLAGAYNEQFF.

The rearrangement joins TRBV6-1 to TRBJ1-4, with TRBD1 matching over 9 bases. Germline assignment: CDR1 MNHNS and CDR2 SASEGT. Trimming removed 6 bases from V and 9 bases from J; junction bases left unmatched: 5. This CDR3 contains 13 residues. In DNA form, the CDR3 reads TGTGCCAGCAGACCGGGACAGGGTCAAAAACTGTTTTTT. Amino acid sequence: CASRPGQGQKLFF.

The chain couples TRBV2 to TRBJ2-3; TRBD2 matches 10 bases. In germline, CDR1 is SNHLY, CDR2 FYNNEI. The CDR3 contains 15 residues. Germline trimming cut 7 bases from V and 3 bases from J; bases unmatched to any gene: 7. CDR3 sequence: CASIRSGGATDTQYF. In nucleotides, the CDR3 is TGTGCCAGCATTCGGAGCGGGGGGGCGACAGATACGCAGTATTTT.

The CDR3 DNA sequence: TGTGCCAGCAGCTTGTGGGGGACAGGGGACAATCAGCCCCAGCATTTT. Translated, it gives CASSLWGTGDNQPQHF. The chain recombines TRBV5-8 with TRBJ1-5; 10 nucleotides agree with TRBD1. The CDR3 runs to 16 residues. Germline CDR1 SGHTS, CDR2 YDEGEE. V was pared by 1 base and J by 3 bases, with 4 bases of the junction left unmatched.

The gene calls are TRBV14 and TRBJ2-5; possible D gene TRBD2, 6 bases. Trimming took off 9 bases at V and 7 bases at J, with 21 bases between the two ends. The germline gives CDR1 SGHDN, CDR2 FVKESK. The length of the CDR3 is 14 residues. CDR3 nucleotides: TGTGCCAGTCAAGGTTTAGCGGTCGATGGGACCCAGTACTTC. It yields the protein CASQGLAVDGTQYF.

The V call is TRBV10-2, the J call TRBJ2-1; 9 bases fit TRBD2. CDR1 is WSHSY and CDR2 is SAAADI in the germline V gene. The CDR3 sequence is 17 residues long. V gave up 7 bases and J gave up 2 bases; unmatched junction bases: 12. The CDR3 sequence is CASKRGAGSFTYNEQFF. The CDR3 region has the DNA TGCGCCAGCAAGCGGGGGGCGGGGTCATTCACCTACAATGAGCAGTTCTTC.

J is TRBJ2-2 and V is TRBV2, with a possible D match to TRBD1 (5 bases). The CDR3 is 16 amino acids. Germline-derived CDR1 and CDR2 are SNHLY and FYNNEI. Trimming left V 2 bases short and J 4 bases short, with 14 bases between. The CDR3: CASSEKGSRGTGELFF. The CDR3 coding sequence is TGTGCCAGCAGTGAAAAGGGTAGTAGGGGCACCGGGGAGCTGTTTTTT.

V gene TRBV5-1 combines with J gene TRBJ2-7; TRBD1 matches at 9 bases. V was pared by 3 bases and J by 4 bases, with 8 bases of the junction left unmatched. Per germline, CDR1 SGHRS and CDR2 YFSETQ. This CDR3 has 15 residues. The CDR3 sequence is CASSSSGTGYYEQYF. CDR3 DNA: TGCGCCAGCAGCTCGTCCGGGACAGGGTATTACGAGCAGTACTTC.

The CDR3 loop reads CASTAIQGRSPLHF. The DNA for the CDR3 is TGTGCCAGCACCGCCATACAGGGGCGATCACCCCTCCACTTT. The gene calls are TRBV6-5 and TRBJ1-6, with 7 positions matching TRBD1. The V gene's germline CDR1 is MNHEY and CDR2 SVGAGI. V dropped 7 bases and J dropped 10; count of bases not matched to a gene: 10. This CDR3 comprises 14 residues.

This clone was seen a few times. V and J are TRBV5-4 and TRBJ1-1, with TRBD1 matching over 8 bases. J gave up 5 bases and V 4 bases, and 10 bases lay outside the gene matches. Germline V lookup: CDR1 SGHNT, CDR2 YYREEE (reference sequence). This CDR3 contains 15 residues. CDR3: CASSLARTGQTEAFF. DNA for the CDR3: TGTGCCAGCAGCCTCGCTCGGACAGGGCAAACTGAAGCTTTCTTT.

J is TRBJ1-2 and V is TRBV7-2; 8 positions agree with TRBD1. Germline CDR1 SGHTA, CDR2 FQGNSA. This CDR3 region has 16 residues. V trimming: 1 base; J trimming: 6 bases; junction bases outside the gene matches: 10. CDR3 DNA: TGTGCCAGCAGCTTAGTAGGGCAGGGGGCTATGGATGGCTACACCTTC. This sequence encodes CASSLVGQGAMDGYTF.

This chain joins TRBV11-3 and TRBJ2-1, with a possible D match to TRBD1 (5 bases). The CDR3 runs 14 residues. CDR1 and CDR2 (germline): SGHNT, YENEEA. Trimming left V 2 bases short and J 6 bases short, with 11 bases between. The CDR3 DNA follows: TGTGCCAGCAGCTTAAGCCAGGGTAGCAATGAGCAGTTCTTC. Translated: CASSLSQGSNEQFF.